A single sample gave rise to the 18 T cell receptor beta chains below, sequenced in a study of breast tumors, draining lymph nodes, adjacent tissues. Breast cancer patients provided tissue from their axillary draining lymph nodes. Using its own MiXCR run on the multiplex PCR reads, TCRdb lists one record per CDR3 protein. In the table there are 170,000 or so distinct CDR3 sequences, 30% to 35% of which are singletons. The sequenced sample consisted of axillary lymph node tissue. The receptor set was obtained from a female donor with breast cancer. Some clones in this sample may be carry-over from other donors' samples.

The chain recombines TRBV20-1 with TRBJ2-3; D may be TRBD1 (6 bases). Germline-derived CDR1 and CDR2 are DFQATT and SNEGSKA (reference sequence). CDR3 size: 14 residues. Between the trimmed V and J ends, which lost 6 bases and 11 bases, there was a span of 24 bases. CDR3 bases: TGCAGTGCCCTCAGGACAGTTTCCTACAATGAGCAGTATTTT. It specifies CSALRTVSYNEQYF.

The sample holds many counts of this clonotype. This chain links TRBV6-2 or TRBV6-3 with TRBJ2-5, with unresolved D. V lost 2 bases and J 5 bases, leaving 9 bases between the germline ends. The CDR3 spans 13 residues. The germline V gene encodes CDR1 MNHEY and CDR2 SVGEGT. CDR3 sequence: CASSYSVRETQYF. Here the CDR3 DNA reads TGTGCCAGCAGTTACAGTGTAAGGGAGACCCAGTACTTC.

About this clonotype: As the CDR3 is not closed by the conserved phenylalanine or tryptophan, this likely results from a read error. The CDR3 sequence is CASTHGGHEQYL. As DNA, the CDR3 is TGCGCCAGCACTCACGGTGGCCACGAGCAGTACCTC. The V gene is TRBV12-3 or TRBV12-4, the J gene TRBJ2-7; no reliable D call. This CDR3 region has 12 residues.

This clonotype was recorded at least ten times. The chain carries TRBV29-1 and TRBJ2-1; D possibly corresponds to TRBD1 (5 bases). The germline gives CDR1 SQVTM, CDR2 ANQGSEA. The CDR3 runs to 13 residues. For the CDR3, the DNA is TGCACCACAGGAGAAAGCCCCTACAATGAGCAGTTCTTC. The encoded protein is CTTGESPYNEQFF.

This clonotype came up many times. The chain joins TRBV4-2 to TRBJ2-1; 9 nucleotides agree with TRBD2. Per the germline V gene, CDR1 is LGHNA and CDR2 is YNFKEQ. Trimming at V came to 3 bases and at J to 3 bases, leaving 3 bases not matched to a gene. CDR3 length equals 15 residues. Here the CDR3 reads CASSHASGNYNEQFF. In DNA form, the CDR3 reads TGTGCCAGCAGCCATGCTAGCGGGAACTACAATGAGCAGTTCTTC.

The CDR3 bases are TGTGCCACCAGTGGCCTCGGGACAGGGGGCAACGGATATGGCTACACCTTC. It specifies CATSGLGTGGNGYGYTF. The rearrangement links TRBV24-1 to TRBJ1-2, with 12 bases fitting TRBD1. CDR1 KGHDR and CDR2 SFDVKD come from the germline V gene. The CDR3 length is 17 residues. V shed 5 bases, J shed 5 bases, and the junction held 11 bases outside the gene matches.

This clonotype was seen at least ten times. The chain employs TRBV4-1 and TRBJ2-7; D remains ambiguous. The germline CDR1 and CDR2 sequences are MGHRA and YSYEKL. V was trimmed by 1 base and J by 4 bases, leaving 11 bases between them. This CDR3 is 14 amino acids long. The CDR3 sequence is CASSQAPTPYEQYF. CDR3 DNA sequence: TGCGCCAGCAGCCAAGCCCCCACCCCATACGAGCAGTACTTC.

On this clonotype: This may be a read error, as it is one base from a much larger clone. This chain connects TRBV12-3 or TRBV12-4 to TRBJ2-1; tentatively, D is TRBD1 or TRBD2 (5 bases each). The CDR3 is 12 amino acids. The CDR3: CTSSLRGDEQFF. DNA of the CDR3: TGTACCAGCAGTTTGAGGGGCGATGAGCAGTTCTTC.

This clonotype has at least ten counts. The chain combines TRBV29-1 with TRBJ2-7, with D possibly being TRBD1 (7 bases). This CDR3 is built from 13 residues. V was clipped by 6 bases and J by 2 bases, with 14 bases between them. Looked up from germline, CDR1 is SQVTM and CDR2 is ANQGSEA. The CDR3 reads CSVGGQFTYEQYF. In DNA, the CDR3 is TGCAGCGTCGGGGGACAGTTCACCTACGAGCAGTACTTC.

This clonotype has a count of ten or more. The chain carries TRBV12-5 and TRBJ2-1, with D tentatively TRBD2 (6 bases). V was clipped by 5 bases and J by 8 bases, with 19 bases between them. This CDR3 has 15 amino acids. CDR1 is LGHNT, CDR2 FRNRAP, per germline. The CDR3 here is CASGLGMTRLDEQFF. The DNA of the CDR3 is TGTGCTAGTGGTCTGGGAATGACTAGATTGGATGAGCAGTTCTTC.

This clonotype occurred many times. The CDR3 DNA sequence: TGCGCCAGCAGTGCGGCTAGCGGGGGGCAAGAGACCCAGTACTTC. It yields the protein CASSAASGGQETQYF. The V and J genes are TRBV10-1 and TRBJ2-5, with 11 bases aligning to TRBD2. With 4 bases clipped from V and 2 bases from J, the junction kept 3 bases outside the gene matches. Germline CDR1 is WNHNN and CDR2 is SYGVQD (reference sequence). The CDR3 totals 15 residues.

This clonotype was found many times. This chain joins TRBV9 and TRBJ1-3, with D perhaps TRBD1 (5 bases). Germline-derived CDR1 and CDR2 are SGDLS and YYNGEE. This CDR3 is 17 amino acids long. The ends were cut back, 4 bases at V and 0 bases at J, with 17 bases in the middle. The CDR3 loop is CASSSQGGASSGNTIYF. CDR3 sequence (DNA): TGTGCCAGCAGCTCCCAGGGTGGGGCGAGCTCTGGAAACACCATATATTTT.

This clonotype has a handful of counts. A much larger clone lies one base from this, so it may be a read error. The chain recombines TRBV5-1 with TRBJ2-7; TRBD2 is a possible D gene (5 bases). V lost 0 bases and J lost 5, with 18 bases in between. CDR1 and CDR2 from the germline V gene are SGHRS and YFSETQ. The CDR3 is made up of 16 amino acids. This CDR3 reads CASSLGGSLGSHEQYF. DNA for the CDR3: TGCGCCAGCAGCTTGGGTGGGAGCCTTGGGAGCCACGAGCAGTACTTC.

Note on this clonotype: One end of the junction does not line up with germline, which may come from a read error. This chain joins TRBV5-6 and TRBJ2-2; either TRBD1 or TRBD2 may supply D (5 bases each). Germline loops: CDR1 SGHDT, CDR2 YYEEEE. The CDR3 spans 15 residues. The CDR3, as DNA: TGTGCCAGCAGCTTGGGGTCAGGGTGGACCGGGAAGCTGTTTTTT. Translation: CASSLGSGWTGKLFF.

This clonotype was seen repeatedly, ten times or more. This chain connects TRBV5-4 to TRBJ1-2; D is uncertain. This CDR3 region has 12 residues. V was shortened by 0 bases and J by 7 bases, with 7 bases between the two germline ends. Germline-derived CDR1 and CDR2 are SGHNT and YYREEE (reference sequence). CDR3: CASSLGPGGYTF. Written as DNA, the CDR3 is TGTGCCAGCAGCTTGGGGCCGGGTGGCTACACCTTC.

Of note for this clonotype: With a much larger clone just one base away, this may be a read error. The chain joins TRBV14 to TRBJ2-2; the D gene could be TRBD1 or TRBD2 (5 bases each). The germline V gene encodes CDR1 SGHDN and CDR2 FVKESK. V lost 6 bases and J lost 4, with 27 bases in between. This CDR3 has 19 amino acids. The CDR3 DNA reads TGTGCCAGCAGAGCACCGTCCGGGACGGCCAACCTCACCACCGGGGAGCTGTTTTTT. Translation gives CASRAPSGTANLTTGELFF.

V is TRBV3-1 and J is TRBJ2-3; TRBD2 matches 11 bases. J was trimmed by 4 bases and V by 3 bases; bases with no gene match: 6. The length of the CDR3 is 16 residues. CDR1 and CDR2 from the germline V gene are LGHDT and YNNKEL (reference sequence). The CDR3 region has the DNA TGTGCCAGCAGCCAGCAACTAGCGGGAGTATCAGATACGCAGTATTTT. This encodes CASSQQLAGVSDTQYF.

As to this clonotype: At one of its ends the junction is not consistent with the germline gene, which may arise from a read error. The chain recombines TRBV7-9 with TRBJ2-7, with 14 positions matching TRBD2. This CDR3 is 17 amino acids long. CDR1 is SEHNR and CDR2 is FQNEAQ in the germline V gene (reference sequence). CDR3 DNA: TGTGCCAGCACCCGGACTAGCGGGAGGACCTGCTCCTACCAGCAGTACTTC. Translation gives CASTRTSGRTCSYQQYF.